The 10 T cell receptor beta chains in this list originate from one sample, sequenced in a study of blood T cell repertoires in COVID-19. TCRdb keeps only in-frame clones here, not all; method: immunoSEQ multiplex PCR. In the table there are hundreds of thousands of clones, over 70% of which are singletons. The sample consisted of peripheral blood. Source of these receptors: a woman in her 70s with COVID-19, enrolled during active disease.

The rearrangement uses TRBV5-1 and TRBJ1-2; 7 bases are a match to TRBD1. The germline CDR1 and CDR2 sequences are SGHRS and YFSETQ. The V segment lost 6 bases and the J segment 9 bases; nucleotides outside the gene matches: 8. The CDR3 contains 12 residues. Here the CDR3 DNA reads TGCGCCAGCATCGTACAGGGGAAAAGCTACACCTTC. As protein: CASIVQGKSYTF.

The chain is built from TRBV29-1 and TRBJ2-7; 8 nucleotides line up with TRBD1. CDR1 and CDR2 from the germline V gene are SQVTM and ANQGSEA. Unmatched junction bases numbered 9, after V lost 6 bases and J lost 5 bases. The CDR3 is 13 residues long. CDR3 residues: CSVADRARDEQYF. The CDR3 DNA follows: TGCAGCGTCGCGGACAGGGCTCGCGACGAGCAGTACTTC.

The V and J genes are TRBV7-2 and TRBJ1-4; perhaps TRBD1 as D (5 bases). Germline V gene sequence: CDR1 SGHTA, CDR2 FQGNSA. V lost 1 base and J lost 4, with 13 bases in between. The CDR3 runs 16 residues. CDR3 residues: CASSLVGTSINEKLFF. The CDR3 nucleotides read TGTGCCAGCAGCTTAGTTGGGACTTCTATTAATGAAAAACTGTTTTTT.

The V call is TRBV30, the J call TRBJ1-3; tentative D call: TRBD1 (6 bases). Trimming stripped 1 base from V and 3 bases from J, with 16 bases between. CDR3 size: 16 residues. CDR1 GTSNPN and CDR2 SVGIG come from the germline V gene (reference sequence). The CDR3, as DNA: TGTGCCTGGAGTGCCCTCCGGGGGGGCAATGGAAACACCATATATTTT. Encoded protein: CAWSALRGGNGNTIYF.

The chain employs TRBV7-2 and TRBJ1-5; tentative D call: TRBD1 (5 bases). The CDR3 contains 13 residues. CDR1 and CDR2 (germline): SGHTA, FQGNSA. Trimming stripped 4 bases from V and 5 bases from J, with 9 bases between. The CDR3 DNA reads TGTGCCAGCAGCTCACGGGGGGATCAGCCCCAGCATTTT. It yields the protein CASSSRGDQPQHF.

This chain uses TRBV28 with TRBJ1-1; 7 nucleotides match TRBD1. In germline, CDR1 is MDHEN, CDR2 SYDVKM. V was pared by 5 bases and J by 4 bases, with 10 bases of the junction left unmatched. The CDR3 is 15 residues long. Here the CDR3 reads CASSNDREVLTEAFF. DNA of the CDR3: TGTGCCAGCAGTAACGACAGGGAAGTGCTCACTGAAGCTTTCTTT. The complete variable domain, with remaining parts taken from reference TRBV28 and TRBJ1-1, reads DVKVTQSSRYLVKRTGEKVFLECVQDMDHENMFWYRQDPGLGLRLIYFSYDVKMKEKGDIPEGYSVSREKKERFSLILESASTNQTSMYLCASSNDREVLTEAFFGQGTRLTVV.

This rearrangement joins TRBV15 to TRBJ1-5, with D uncertain. The germline V and J ends were trimmed by 1 base and 2 bases, with 6 bases remaining between them. In germline, CDR1 is LNHNV, CDR2 YYDKDF (reference sequence). This CDR3 contains 14 residues. The CDR3 DNA is TGTGCCACCAGCAGAGGGGAGGGCAATCAGCCCCAGCATTTT. Protein product: CATSRGEGNQPQHF.

The chain has TRBV25-1 and TRBJ2-7; TRBD2 matches 8 bases. Germline lookup yields CDR1 MGHDK and CDR2 SYGVNS. V was pared by 3 bases and J by 6 bases, with 10 bases of the junction left unmatched. The CDR3 has 15 amino acids. This CDR3 is CASSEDSAGGIEQYF. DNA for the CDR3: TGTGCCAGCAGTGAGGACTCGGCGGGAGGAATCGAGCAGTACTTC.

The rearrangement links TRBV18 to TRBJ2-7; 9 bases are a match to TRBD2. V shed 3 bases, J shed 4 bases, and the junction held 7 bases outside the gene matches. Germline values: CDR1 KGHSH, CDR2 LQKENI. This CDR3 spans 15 amino acids. The CDR3, as DNA: TGTGCCAGCTCACCCTTAGCGGGAGAGTCGTACGAGCAGTACTTC. Translating it yields CASSPLAGESYEQYF.

This chain joins TRBV19 and TRBJ2-4; no definite D call. The germline gives CDR1 LNHDA, CDR2 SQIVND (reference sequence). V was clipped by 1 base and J by 0 bases, with 4 bases between them. The CDR3 extends over 14 amino acids. CDR3 bases: TGTGCCAGTAGTATAGCGGGAGCCAAAAACATTCAGTACTTC. Protein: CASSIAGAKNIQYF. The whole variable domain, remainder taken from reference TRBV19 and TRBJ2-4, is DGGITQSPKYLFRKEGQNVTLSCEQNLNHDAMYWYRQDPGQGLRLIYYSQIVNDFQKGDIAEGYSVSREKKESFPLTVTSAQKNPTAFYLCASSIAGAKNIQYFGAGTRLSVL.